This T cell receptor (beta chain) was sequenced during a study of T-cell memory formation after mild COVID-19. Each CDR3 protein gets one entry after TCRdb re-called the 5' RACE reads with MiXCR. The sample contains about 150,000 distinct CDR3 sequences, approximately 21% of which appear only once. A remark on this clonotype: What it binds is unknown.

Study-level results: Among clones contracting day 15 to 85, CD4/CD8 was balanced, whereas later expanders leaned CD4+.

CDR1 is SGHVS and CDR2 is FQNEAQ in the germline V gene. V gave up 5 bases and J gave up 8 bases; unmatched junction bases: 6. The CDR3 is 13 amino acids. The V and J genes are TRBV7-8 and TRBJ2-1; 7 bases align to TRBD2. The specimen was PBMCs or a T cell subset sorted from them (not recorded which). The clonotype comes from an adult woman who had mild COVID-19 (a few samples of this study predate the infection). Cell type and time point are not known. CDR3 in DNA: TGTGCCAGCAGCCCGATGGGGGGGGATGAGCAGTTCTTC. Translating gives CASSPMGGDEQFF.